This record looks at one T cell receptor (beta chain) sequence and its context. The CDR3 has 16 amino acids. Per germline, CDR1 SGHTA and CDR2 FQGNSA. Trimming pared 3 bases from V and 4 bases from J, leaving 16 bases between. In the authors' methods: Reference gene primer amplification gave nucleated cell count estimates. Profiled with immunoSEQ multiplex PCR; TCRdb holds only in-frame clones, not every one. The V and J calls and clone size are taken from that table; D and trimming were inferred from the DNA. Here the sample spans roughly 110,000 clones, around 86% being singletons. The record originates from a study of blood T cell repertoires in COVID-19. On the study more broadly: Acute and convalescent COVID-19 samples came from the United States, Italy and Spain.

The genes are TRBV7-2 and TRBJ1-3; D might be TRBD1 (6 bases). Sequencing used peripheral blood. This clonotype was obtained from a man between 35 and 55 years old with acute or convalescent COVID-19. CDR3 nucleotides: TGTGCCAGCAGCTTTGGCCCGGGGGGGGGCGGAAACACCATATATTTT. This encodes CASSFGPGGGGNTIYF.